Each of the 14 T cell receptor beta chains below was sequenced from the same sample in a study of OX40 agonist ivuxolimab in advanced cancers. Libraries were prepared by immunoSEQ multiplex PCR; TCRdb keeps only in-frame clonotypes and omits some of them. The table lists tens of thousands of clones, 75% to 90% of them singletons. The material sequenced was CD4+ or CD8+ T cells sorted from blood, taken in a trial of the OX40 agonist ivuxolimab. These receptors were obtained from an adult with an advanced solid tumor such as melanoma, head and neck, liver or kidney cancer.

This clone is classed as medium-sized. The chain employs TRBV27 and TRBJ2-1; D may be TRBD1 or TRBD2 (5 bases each). Trimming took 5 bases from V and 6 from J, leaving 14 bases between them. Germline lookup yields CDR1 MNHEY and CDR2 SMNVEV (reference sequence). The CDR3 is made up of 14 amino acids. The CDR3 reads CASSPEWGFNEQFF. The CDR3 DNA reads as TGTGCCAGCAGTCCCGAGTGGGGGTTCAATGAGCAGTTCTTC.

The chain carries TRBV9 and TRBJ2-7; the match to TRBD1 covers 11 bases. The CDR3 has 15 residues. Germline CDR1 is SGDLS and CDR2 is YYNGEE. Trimming took 4 bases from V and 1 from J; bases not matched to a gene: 4. The CDR3 here is CASSHGTGGSYEQYF. The DNA for the CDR3 is TGTGCCAGCAGCCATGGGACAGGGGGGTCCTACGAGCAGTACTTC.

The chain uses TRBV14 and TRBJ1-1; a weak D match, TRBD1 (6 bases). CDR1 and CDR2 from the germline V gene are SGHDN and FVKESK. The V gene lost 8 bases and the J gene lost 3 bases, with 7 bases spanning the gap. CDR3 length equals 11 residues. The CDR3 DNA is TGTGCCAGCCAGGGGTACACTGAAGCTTTCTTT. Translation gives CASQGYTEAFF. Using reference TRBV14 and TRBJ1-1 for the parts outside the CDR3, the full variable domain is EAGVTQFPSHSVIEKGQTVTLRCDPISGHDNLYWYRRVMGKEIKFLLHFVKESKQDESGMPNNRFLAERTGGTYSTLKVQPAELEDSGVYFCASQGYTEAFFGQGTRLTVV.

The V gene is TRBV19, the J gene TRBJ2-7, with TRBD2 identical over 11 bases. With 7 bases clipped from V and 4 bases from J, the junction kept 9 bases outside the gene matches. Looked up from germline, CDR1 is LNHDA and CDR2 is SQIVND (reference sequence). This CDR3 contains 15 residues. The CDR3 region has the DNA TGTGCCAGTAACTCCGGCCTAGCGGGAGGATACGAGCAGTACTTC. Encoded protein: CASNSGLAGGYEQYF.

The V and J genes are TRBV7-3 and TRBJ2-7; 9 positions match TRBD2. The CDR3 length is 14 residues. Unmatched junction bases numbered 2, after V lost 2 bases and J lost 3 bases. CDR1 and CDR2 (germline): SGHTA, FQGTGA. As DNA, the CDR3 is TGTGCCAGCAGCTTAGCGGGAGGGAACTACGAGCAGTACTTC. Translating it yields CASSLAGGNYEQYF.

The genes are TRBV10-3 and TRBJ2-1, with 10 bases fitting TRBD2. Trimming at V came to 9 bases and at J to 0 bases, leaving 8 bases not matched to a gene. In germline, CDR1 is ENHRY, CDR2 SYGVKD. The CDR3 runs 16 residues. The chain's CDR3 is CAIQREGAPSYNEQFF. CDR3 nucleotides: TGTGCCATACAGCGGGAGGGGGCCCCCTCCTACAATGAGCAGTTCTTC.

This chain uses TRBV9 with TRBJ2-3; TRBD2 agrees at 8 bases. The germline V gene encodes CDR1 SGDLS and CDR2 YYNGEE. CDR3 length equals 15 residues. Trimming cost V 3 bases and J 4 bases; bases outside gene matches: 7. The CDR3 nucleotides are TGTGCCAGCAGCGGGGAGGACGGGAGGGCAGATACGCAGTATTTT. Its translation: CASSGEDGRADTQYF.

V is TRBV27 and J is TRBJ2-7; 9 nucleotides align to TRBD2. V lost 5 bases to trimming and J lost 4 bases; unmatched junction nucleotides: 9. This CDR3 comprises 15 residues. Germline assignment: CDR1 MNHEY and CDR2 SMNVEV (reference sequence). The CDR3, as DNA: TGTGCCAGCAGTCACGGACTAGCGCAAGTATACGAGCAGTACTTC. Translation gives CASSHGLAQVYEQYF.

J is TRBJ1-5 and V is TRBV18; D might be TRBD1 (5 bases). From germline, CDR1 is KGHSH and CDR2 LQKENI. Trimming stripped 3 bases from V and 1 base from J, with 7 bases between. The CDR3 consists of 14 residues. The CDR3 reads CASSPRDSNQPQHF. The CDR3 DNA reads as TGTGCCAGCTCACCTCGGGACAGCAATCAGCCCCAGCATTTT.

The V call is TRBV7-9, the J call TRBJ2-5; 10 bases are shared with TRBD1. Germline loops: CDR1 SEHNR, CDR2 FQNEAQ (reference sequence). The junction had 7 bases not matched to a gene; V was cut back by 5 bases and J by 7 bases. The CDR3 is 14 residues long. CDR3 nucleotide sequence: TGTGCCAGCAGCGAAGACAGGGGGCTGGGGACCCAGTACTTC. Protein sequence: CASSEDRGLGTQYF.

This clone rates as medium-sized (0.01 to 0.1%). The CDR3 loop reads CASSHPTGGAILNQETQYF. The CDR3 region has the DNA TGTGCCAGCAGCCACCCTACCGGTGGGGCGATATTGAACCAAGAGACCCAGTACTTC. V is TRBV14 and J is TRBJ2-5, with D maybe TRBD1 (5 bases). V lost 3 bases to trimming and J lost 0 bases, with 23 bases between them. The CDR3 is made up of 19 amino acids. Germline loops: CDR1 SGHDN, CDR2 FVKESK.

The chain uses TRBV14 and TRBJ2-3; tentative D call: TRBD1 (6 bases). V was shortened by 4 bases and J by 5 bases, with 22 bases between the two germline ends. The CDR3 sequence is 17 residues long. Germline assignment: CDR1 SGHDN and CDR2 FVKESK. The CDR3 loop is CASSLGDRTRLRDTQYF. CDR3 DNA: TGTGCCAGCAGCCTCGGCGACAGGACAAGACTAAGAGATACGCAGTATTTT.

This chain connects TRBV10-1 to TRBJ2-7; 9 bases align to TRBD1. Germline CDR1 WNHNN, CDR2 SYGVQD (reference sequence). V dropped 2 bases and J dropped 4; count of bases not matched to a gene: 3. This CDR3 has 14 residues. CDR3 in amino acids: CASSEKTGGYEQYF. CDR3 nucleotide sequence: TGCGCCAGCAGTGAGAAGACAGGGGGGTACGAGCAGTACTTC.

This clone has a handful of counts. The CDR3 DNA reads as TGTGCCAGCAGCTTACCCCAGTGCACTACTTGTTTTTTCTTT. Encoded protein: CASSLPQCTTCFFF. V gene TRBV7-8 combines with J gene TRBJ1-1; D gene uncertain. There are 14 residues in the CDR3. Deletions cut 2 bases from V and 13 bases from J, with 20 bases between. Per the germline V gene, CDR1 is SGHVS and CDR2 is FQNEAQ. Based on the CDR3 plus reference TRBV7-8 and TRBJ1-1, the full variable domain is GAGVSQSPRYKVAKRGQDVALRCDPISGHVSLFWYQQALGQGPEFLTYFQNEAQLDKSGLPSDRFFAERPEGSVSTLKIQRTQQEDSAVYLCASSLPQCTTCFFFGQGTRLTVV.